The 18 T cell receptor beta chains below come from one sample, sequenced in a study of T cells in Graves' hyperthyroidism and ophthalmopathy. It was RNA transcripts that yielded the amplified TCR beta CDR3 regions. Initially, a first-round RT-PCR of the TCR CDR3 employed the HTBI primer set. TCRdb passed the multiplex PCR reads through MiXCR, listing each CDR3 protein once. The sample contains fewer than 900,000 distinct CDR3 sequences, about 17% of which appear only once. Input material: blood. The receptors were sampled from a man younger than 35 with Graves' hyperthyroidism.

This chain uses TRBV4-1 with TRBJ1-5; D remains unclear. The CDR3 loop spans 14 amino acids. V dropped 5 bases and J dropped 0 bases, with 8 bases sitting between them. From germline, CDR1 is MGHRA and CDR2 YSYEKL. CDR3 DNA sequence: TGCGCCAGCAGCGGGAGGGTTAGCAATCAGCCCCAGCATTTT. Its protein is CASSGRVSNQPQHF.

A remark on this clonotype: This clone may be a read error of a much larger clone one base away. The CDR3 carries no conserved terminal phenylalanine or tryptophan, so it likely arises from a read error. The chain couples TRBV30 to TRBJ2-2, with D hard to call. Trimming shortened V by 8 bases and J by 2 bases, and 12 bases separated the two germline ends. The CDR3 length is 13 residues. Germline V gene lookup returns CDR1 GTSNPN and CDR2 SVGIG (reference sequence). For the CDR3, the DNA is TGTGCCCAGAGACGGATAAACACCGGGGAGCTGTTTCTT. Its translation: CAQRRINTGELFL.

This clonotype was seen a single time. The chain is built from TRBV2 and TRBJ1-5; D not certain. This CDR3 is 14 amino acids long. Between the trimmed V and J ends, which lost 1 base and 7 bases, there was a span of 11 bases. Germline V gives CDR1 SNHLY, CDR2 FYNNEI. The CDR3 sequence: CASSEGLGWQPQHF. The CDR3 DNA is TGTGCCAGCAGTGAAGGCCTGGGGTGGCAGCCCCAGCATTTT.

This clonotype was seen a few times. The chain employs TRBV6-1 and TRBJ2-4, with D unclear. CDR1 is MNHNS, CDR2 SASEGT, per germline. V gave up 6 bases and J gave up 8 bases, with 14 bases separating them. CDR3 length equals 13 residues. CDR3 residues: CASRAFERDIQYF. DNA for the CDR3: TGTGCCAGCAGGGCCTTTGAAAGGGACATTCAGTACTTC.

The V gene is TRBV5-5, the J gene TRBJ1-5; weak D call: TRBD1 (5 bases). Germline V gives CDR1 SGHKS, CDR2 YYEKEE (reference sequence). The CDR3 extends over 15 amino acids. Trimming cost V 0 bases and J 7 bases, with 14 bases left between them. The DNA for the CDR3 is TGTGCCAGCAGCTTGGTCTACCAGGGAGGACAGCCCCAGCATTTT. This codes for CASSLVYQGGQPQHF.

The chain has TRBV2 and TRBJ2-1; 12 bases are a match to TRBD2. V was clipped by 4 bases and J by 4 bases; unmatched bases: 14. The germline V gene has CDR1 SNHLY and CDR2 FYNNEI. The CDR3 loop spans 19 amino acids. CDR3 sequence reads: CASSASPTTSGSRYNEQFF. As DNA, the CDR3 is TGTGCCAGCAGTGCTTCCCCGACGACTAGCGGGAGTAGGTACAATGAGCAGTTCTTC.

In its sample, this clonotype was seen a few times. This chain joins TRBV24-1 and TRBJ1-2; weak D call: TRBD1 (5 bases). The CDR3 contains 16 residues. Germline CDR1 KGHDR, CDR2 SFDVKD. V gave up 4 bases and J gave up 4 bases, with 18 bases separating them. The CDR3 DNA follows: TGTGCCACCAGTGACTCCAGGGTTGGGGTGGGCTATGGCTACACCTTC. Translated: CATSDSRVGVGYGYTF.

This clonotype has a count of ten or more. DNA of the CDR3: TGTGCCAGCAGTCGACTTCCCGGACTAGACTATGAGCAGTTCTTC. Translation gives CASSRLPGLDYEQFF. The rearrangement links TRBV11-3 to TRBJ2-1; 7 positions agree with TRBD2. CDR1 is SGHNT and CDR2 is YENEEA in the germline V gene. The CDR3 totals 15 residues. After removal of 6 bases from V and 8 bases from J, the junction contained 13 bases not matched to a gene.

The chain couples TRBV27 to TRBJ2-7, with 12 positions matching TRBD2. The CDR3 contains 15 residues. CDR1 and CDR2 from the germline V gene are MNHEY and SMNVEV (reference sequence). Trimming cost V 3 bases and J 5 bases; bases outside gene matches: 5. This chain's CDR3 is CASSFASGRVHEQYF. In nucleotides, the CDR3 is TGTGCCAGCAGTTTCGCTAGCGGGAGGGTCCACGAGCAGTACTTC.

V usage is TRBV30 and J usage is TRBJ2-5; perhaps D is TRBD1 or TRBD2 (6 bases each). V was cut by 8 bases and J by 5 bases, with 21 bases left in between. Germline V CDR1 and CDR2: GTSNPN, SVGIG (reference sequence). This CDR3 has 14 residues. CDR3 in DNA: TGTGCCACCATTGGTGGGGTGGGGGGCGAGACCCAGTACTTC. It codes for CATIGGVGGETQYF.

This clonotype showed up many times. The J gene is TRBJ2-1, the V gene TRBV28; TRBD2 agrees at 9 bases. Germline CDR1 is MDHEN and CDR2 is SYDVKM. With V trimmed by 5 bases and J by 4 bases, 3 bases remained unmatched. This CDR3 region has 14 residues. The CDR3 region is CASSRTSAYNEQFF. The CDR3, as DNA: TGTGCCAGCAGTAGGACTAGCGCTTACAATGAGCAGTTCTTC.

This clonotype was seen a few times. The chain recombines TRBV27 with TRBJ2-1; no firm D call. Between the trimmed V and J ends, which lost 2 bases and 0 bases, there was a span of 8 bases. The germline V gene has CDR1 MNHEY and CDR2 SMNVEV (reference sequence). CDR3 length equals 15 residues. The CDR3 reads CASSLRHSSYNEQFF. CDR3 in DNA: TGTGCCAGCAGTTTAAGGCATAGCTCCTACAATGAGCAGTTCTTC.

The sample holds a few counts of this clonotype. V gene TRBV20-1 combines with J gene TRBJ2-7; D is perhaps TRBD1 or TRBD2 (5 bases each). The germline V gene encodes CDR1 DFQATT and CDR2 SNEGSKA (reference sequence). The CDR3 extends over 11 amino acids. V was cut by 5 bases and J by 6 bases, with 11 bases left in between. CDR3: CSAARGSEQYF. Written as DNA, the CDR3 is TGCAGTGCTGCGAGGGGATCCGAGCAGTACTTC.

This clonotype was detected many times. This chain uses TRBV3-1 with TRBJ2-7; possible D gene TRBD1, 6 bases. V lost 1 base and J lost 5, with 9 bases in between. The CDR3 spans 13 residues. Germline V gene sequence: CDR1 LGHDT, CDR2 YNNKEL (reference sequence). The CDR3 region has the DNA TGTGCCAGCAGCCAAGCAGGGGATAACGAGCAGTACTTC. This gives the protein CASSQAGDNEQYF.

This clonotype was counted many times. The J gene is TRBJ1-1, the V gene TRBV20-1; no firm D call. The CDR3 has 15 residues. V gave up 0 bases and J gave up 0 bases, with 11 bases separating them. Germline V gives CDR1 DFQATT, CDR2 SNEGSKA (reference sequence). This chain's CDR3 is CSARDYAGMNTEAFF. In DNA, the CDR3 is TGCAGTGCTAGAGATTACGCAGGTATGAACACTGAAGCTTTCTTT.

The V call is TRBV28, the J call TRBJ1-6; D may be TRBD1 (5 bases). Between the trimmed V and J ends, which lost 4 bases and 3 bases, there was a span of 13 bases. Germline V lookup: CDR1 MDHEN, CDR2 SYDVKM. This CDR3 region has 16 residues. The CDR3: CASSYRQLRYNSPLHF. The CDR3 nucleotides are TGTGCCAGCAGTTACCGACAGCTACGCTATAATTCACCCCTCCACTTT.

Many counts were recorded for this clonotype. This sequence joins TRBV2 and TRBJ2-7, with no clear D. Germline V lookup: CDR1 SNHLY, CDR2 FYNNEI. V lost 4 bases, J lost 1 base, and 8 bases lay in between. The CDR3 length is 13 residues. CDR3 in amino acids: CASSGPLSYEQYF. Here the CDR3 DNA reads TGTGCCAGCAGTGGGCCACTGTCCTACGAGCAGTACTTC.

As concerns this clonotype: A much larger clone lies one base from this, so it may be a read error. The CDR3 DNA follows: TGTGCCAGCAGTTTGGGCGCCGGCCCGGCGTCGTACGATGAGCAGTTCTTC. Amino acids: CASSLGAGPASYDEQFF. V and J are TRBV27 and TRBJ2-1; no clear D gene. V was shortened by 3 bases and J by 8 bases, with 23 bases between the two germline ends. Germline CDR1 MNHEY, CDR2 SMNVEV (reference sequence). The CDR3 loop spans 17 amino acids.